This TCR beta chain emerged from a study of T cells after yellow fever vaccination. Study outcomes and limitations: The booster response re-showed most primary clones: approximately 95% CD4, almost 90% CD8. Researchers report a weaker secondary response that nonetheless peaked faster, day 5 versus 15.

The CDR3 is made up of 14 amino acids. Looked up from germline, CDR1 is DFQATT and CDR2 is SNEGSKA (reference sequence). The V end lost 5 bases, the J end lost 0 bases, and 14 bases lay between the germline ends. This clonotype was seen repeatedly, ten times or more. The antigen is unknown. TCRdb used MiXCR to reprocess the 5' RACE reads, holding one entry per CDR3 protein. The sample consists of approximately 330,000 distinct CDR3 sequences, about 4% of them appearing once. The clonotype was recovered from a man between 18 and 29 years old who received the YFV17D yellow fever vaccine. The starting material was PBMCs, obtained 5 days after the yellow fever booster vaccination. This chain uses TRBV20-1 with TRBJ2-7; weak D call: TRBD1 (7 bases). This CDR3 is CSARGDSRSYEQYF. In nucleotides, the CDR3 is TGCAGTGCTCGCGGGGACAGCCGCTCCTACGAGCAGTACTTC.